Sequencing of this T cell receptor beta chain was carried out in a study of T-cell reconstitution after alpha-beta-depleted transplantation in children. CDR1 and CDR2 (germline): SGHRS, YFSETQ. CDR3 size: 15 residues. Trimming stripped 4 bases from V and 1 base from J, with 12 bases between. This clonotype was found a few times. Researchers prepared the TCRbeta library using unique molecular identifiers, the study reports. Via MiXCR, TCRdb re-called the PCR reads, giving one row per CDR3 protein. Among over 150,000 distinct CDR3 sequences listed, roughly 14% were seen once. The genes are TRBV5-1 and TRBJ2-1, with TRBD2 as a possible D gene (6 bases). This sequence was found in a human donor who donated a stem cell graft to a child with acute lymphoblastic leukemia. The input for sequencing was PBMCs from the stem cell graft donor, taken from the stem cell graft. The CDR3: CASSKRRDSYNEQFF. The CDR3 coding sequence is TGCGCCAGCAGCAAGAGGAGGGATTCCTACAATGAGCAGTTCTTC.